The present entry profiles one T cell receptor beta chain with its context. These data come from a study of control samples from healthy donors and cancer patients. Clones were sequenced by immunoSEQ multiplex PCR, and TCRdb holds only the in-frame ones, with some missing. This sample carries more than 95,000 clones, about 89% of them seen once, and the ten largest clones take about a fifth. Germline V CDR1 and CDR2: SGHTA, FQGNSA. The V and J ends lost 2 bases and 3 bases, in that order; junction bases with no gene match: 6. The CDR3 contains 16 residues. The chain uses TRBV7-2 and TRBJ2-2; 7 nucleotides match TRBD2. The source of this sequence is a man in his 60s with lung cancer. The sample consisted of PBMCs. CDR3 protein: CASSLPTSSYTGELFF. The CDR3 coding sequence is TGTGCCAGCAGCTTACCGACTAGCTCGTACACCGGGGAGCTGTTTTTT. The variable domain in full, completed from reference TRBV7-2 and TRBJ2-2, reads GAGVSQSPSNKVTEKGKDVELRCDPISGHTALYWYRQSLGQGLEFLIYFQGNSAPDKSGLPSDRFSAERTGGSVSTLTIQRTQQEDSAVYLCASSLPTSSYTGELFFGEGSRLTVL.